This TCR beta chain was captured by sequencing in a study of neurological immune-mediated disorders (dated 2019 in TCRdb). With respect to the entire study: Using UMI-based sequencing, the study compared peripheral blood TCR-beta repertoires from patients with HTLV-I-associated myelopathy (HAM/TSP), patients with multiple sclerosis, and healthy controls. Longitudinal samples, technical triplicates and paired sorted CD4+ and CD8+ T-cell subsets, alongside PBMC samples, were included among the roughly 98 TCR-beta libraries. The cohort included approximately 68 subjects: approximately 14 with HAM/TSP, some 34 with multiple sclerosis, and 20 or so healthy controls. On the study overall, not on this receptor specifically: TCR clonal expansion was highest in HAM/TSP patients and lowest in MS patients, with MS patients falling below even healthy controls. Across subjects, expanded clones never shared an identical CDR3 amino acid sequence, which suggests that the TCR-beta repertoires in every group were private.

V loses 6 bases of germline sequence and J loses 5 bases, and the interval between the two ends is 20 bases. From its cysteine to its phenylalanine, the CDR3 spans 16 amino acids. The CDR3 DNA has 48 bases and is translated from base 1. CDR1 and CDR2 are read off the germline V gene (reference sequence) as DFQATT and SNEGSKA. For unsorted PBMC libraries, 2 million PBMCs were used after storage in RNAlater at -80 degrees C until RNA extraction. PBMCs were separated from peripheral blood using Ficoll-Hypaque density gradient centrifugation and then cryopreserved in liquid nitrogen. cDNA was synthesized by template-switch 5'RACE using a primer with a 10-nucleotide random unique molecular identifier that tagged each TCR transcript. Over 160 million TCR-beta sequences, covering 15-18 subjects, were produced in each sequencing run. The RNeasy kit was used for extraction of total RNA. Using the KAPA Real-time Library Amplification kit, TCR-beta VDJ regions were amplified with primers for the TCR constant region and the 5'RACE anchor. Sample indexes and Illumina adaptors were added in a first PCR, and a second PCR then increased library yield. After purification with Ampure beads, the TCR product of roughly 650 bp was size-selected on a 2% E-gel SizeSelection system. Library quality was checked on a Bioanalyzer, concentration was measured with Qubit, and libraries were quantified with the Kapa Library Quantification kit before pooling. Libraries were sequenced paired-end 2 x 150 bp on an Illumina HiSeq 2500. To increase sequence diversity, roughly 24-31% phiX was spiked into each library pool. Per the original workflow: The UMI-based MiGEC pipeline processed quality-filtered reads and removed over 75% of raw TCR sequences during error correction. IMGT germline references were used for aligning VDJ genes, and each clonotype was defined as a unique CDR3 amino acid sequence together with its V-J genes. VDJtools evaluated clonal expansion, Shannon diversity and CDR3 relatedness (CalcPairwiseDistances, ClusterSamples); CLCbio workbench built phylogenetic trees. Expanded clones were defined as having at least 8 unique UMIs, based on coefficient-of-variation modelling across technical triplicates. TCRdb reanalyzed the raw reads on its own, using fastp at Q25 for trimming and MiXCR for clone calling, and kept in-frame beta chains. Entries that share a CDR3 protein sequence are merged under the most common genes and DNA. These V and J calls derive from TCRdb rather than the authors' analysis. Counted in this sample were 55,000 to 65,000 distinct CDR3 sequences; approximately 11% of them appeared once. Around 10% of the sample is in the top ten clones.

This clonotype was seen ten or more times. The antigen it recognizes is unknown. No base qualities exist here, and no much larger clone lies one base off it. Input material: PBMCs. This sequence originates from an older woman with HTLV-1-associated myelopathy (HAM/TSP). The V and J segments used are TRBV20-1 and TRBJ1-6; TRBD1 is perhaps the D gene, given 5 matching bases. The CDR3: CSARGEFSNHNSPLHF. The bases read TGCAGTGCCCGAGGGGAATTTAGTAATCATAATTCACCCCTCCACTTT.